This is a list of T cell receptor beta chains from one sample in a study of patients and donors after allogeneic stem cell transplantation. TCRdb reprocessed the RT-PCR reads via MiXCR and lists one record per CDR3 protein. The sample records approximately 410,000 distinct CDR3 sequences, 15% to 20% being singletons. Material: blood, either unsorted or a sorted T cell fraction (not recorded which). These receptor sequences come from a human donor who was either an allogeneic HSCT recipient or a stem cell or donor lymphocyte infusion donor (not recorded which). It is not recorded whose cells these are; they may come from a transplant donor. The CDR3 runs from the conserved cysteine through the conserved F or W. Fields, in order: CDR3 protein, CDR3 DNA, V gene, D gene, J gene, clone size. D genes are given only for firm matches. Some rows mark clone size as missing; the rest say once, few, many or name a class of expanded clone.

CASTQLVWTTGELFF,TGTGCCAGCACCCAGTTAGTGTGGACAACCGGGGAGCTGTTTTTT,TRBV5-8,.,TRBJ2-2,.
CASSRLAGGRDEQFF,TGTGCCAGCAGCCGACTAGCGGGGGGGCGCGATGAGCAGTTCTTC,TRBV5-6,TRBD2,TRBJ2-1,few
CASSWEQGRAYEQYF,TGTGCCAGCAGCTGGGAACAGGGGAGAGCCTACGAGCAGTACTTC,TRBV11-3,TRBD1,TRBJ2-7,.
CASSQLAGGPELKYQETQYF,TGCGCCAGCAGCCAACTAGCGGGGGGCCCGGAACTAAAGTACCAAGAGACCCAGTACTTC,TRBV4-3,TRBD2,TRBJ2-5,few
CASSYDRMNTEAFF,TGTGCCAGCAGCTACGACAGGATGAACACTGAAGCTTTCTTT,TRBV7-9,.,TRBJ1-1,few
CASSILGGSYEQYF,TGTGCCAGTAGTATCCTCGGGGGTTCCTACGAGCAGTACTTC,TRBV19,.,TRBJ2-7,few
CASSFPTGGYGYTF,TGTGCCAGCAGTTTCCCTACAGGGGGCTATGGCTACACCTTC,TRBV12-3/TRBV12-4,TRBD1,TRBJ1-2,.
CASSPLGFNQPQHF,TGTGCCAGCAGCCCCCTCGGGTTCAATCAGCCCCAGCATTTT,TRBV9,.,TRBJ1-5,.
CAISASGRIAGELFF,TGTGCCATCAGTGCGAGCGGGAGGATTGCCGGGGAGCTGTTTTTT,TRBV10-3,TRBD2,TRBJ2-2,many
CASSSRWVTYNEQFF,TGTGCCAGCAGCTCGAGGTGGGTTACATACAATGAGCAGTTCTTC,TRBV7-2,.,TRBJ2-1,few
CATTVGPVQETQYF,TGTGCCACCACTGTGGGACCCGTACAAGAGACCCAGTACTTC,TRBV24-1,.,TRBJ2-5,many
CASSVEGSKNIQYF,TGTGCCAGCAGCGTAGAAGGGTCCAAAAACATTCAGTACTTC,TRBV9,.,TRBJ2-4,.
CATWTLFTEAFF,TGTGCCACTTGGACCCTTTTCACTGAAGCTTTCTTT,TRBV6-1,.,TRBJ1-1,few
CASSLGADTDTQYF,TGTGCCAGCAGTTTAGGGGCAGACACAGATACGCAGTATTTT,TRBV12-3/TRBV12-4,.,TRBJ2-3,many
CASSLQAGGNQPQHF,TGCGCCAGCAGCTTACAGGCAGGGGGAAATCAGCCCCAGCATTTT,TRBV5-1,TRBD1,TRBJ1-5,.
CSVGYGYTF,TGCAGTGTTGGCTATGGCTACACCTTC,TRBV20-1,.,TRBJ1-2,.
CASSGKWDQPQHF,TGTGCCAGCAGTGGAAAGTGGGATCAGCCCCAGCATTTT,TRBV6-1,.,TRBJ1-5,few
CASLEQGNQPQHF,TGTGCCAGCCTAGAACAGGGAAATCAGCCCCAGCATTTT,TRBV6-1,.,TRBJ1-5,few
CATSRDLEGYYEQYF,TGTGCCACCAGCAGAGATCTGGAGGGTTACTACGAGCAGTACTTC,TRBV15,.,TRBJ2-7,few
CASRVRDRGHNEQFF,TGTGCCAGCAGGGTGCGGGACAGGGGCCACAATGAGCAGTTCTTC,TRBV6-2/TRBV6-3,TRBD1,TRBJ2-1,few
CAWSGRGQGRHEQFF,TGTGCCTGGAGTGGACGCGGGCAGGGAAGGCATGAGCAGTTCTTC,TRBV30,.,TRBJ2-1,few
CASTRQLAGNTGELFF,TGTGCCAGCACCCGGCAACTAGCGGGAAACACCGGGGAGCTGTTTTTT,TRBV2,TRBD2,TRBJ2-2,few
CASTPIRGPGDTEAFF,TGCGCCAGCACACCCATTAGGGGCCCTGGGGACACTGAAGCTTTCTTT,TRBV4-1,.,TRBJ1-1,.
CASSLTGADTEAFF,TGCGCCAGCAGCCTCACAGGGGCGGATACTGAAGCTTTCTTT,TRBV5-1,TRBD1,TRBJ1-1,.
CASSVTPDRGSYNEQFF,TGTGCCAGCAGCGTCACACCGGACAGGGGCTCCTACAATGAGCAGTTCTTC,TRBV9,TRBD1,TRBJ2-1,few
CASSQDGYGYTF,TGCGCCAGCAGCCAAGATGGCTATGGCTACACCTTC,TRBV4-1,.,TRBJ1-2,many
CASSSRTSGRTDTQYF,TGCGCCAGCAGCTCCAGGACTAGCGGGAGAACAGATACGCAGTATTTT,TRBV5-1,TRBD2,TRBJ2-3,many
CSARRPNEQFF,TGCAGTGCTAGACGGCCGAATGAGCAGTTCTTC,TRBV20-1,.,TRBJ2-1,few
CATSRGQPSEAFF,TGTGCCACCAGCAGAGGACAGCCCTCCGAGGCTTTCTTT,TRBV15,.,TRBJ1-1,many
CASSLQGSETEAFF,TGTGCCAGCAGTCTACAGGGCTCGGAGACTGAAGCTTTCTTT,TRBV6-2/TRBV6-3,.,TRBJ1-1,many
CASSLPVSYNEQFF,TGTGCCAGCAGTTTGCCAGTCTCCTACAATGAGCAGTTCTTC,TRBV28,.,TRBJ2-1,few
CSARRQAMNTEAFF,TGCAGTGCTAGGAGACAGGCTATGAACACTGAAGCTTTCTTT,TRBV20-1,.,TRBJ1-1,few
CASSLWYGSNEQFF,TGTGCCAGCAGTTTATGGTACGGGAGCAATGAGCAGTTCTTC,TRBV7-8,.,TRBJ2-1,.
CASSHYRGLHEQYF,TGCGCCAGCAGCCATTACAGGGGGCTCCACGAGCAGTACTTC,TRBV5-1,TRBD1,TRBJ2-7,many
CASSQGLPMAAKNIQYF,TGCGCCAGCAGCCAAGGGCTACCAATGGCGGCCAAAAACATTCAGTACTTC,TRBV4-1,.,TRBJ2-4,few
CASSGFTNTEAFF,TGTGCCAGCAGTGGGTTCACGAACACTGAAGCTTTCTTT,TRBV6-1,.,TRBJ1-1,.
CASSVDSEQYF,TGTGCCAGCAGTGTAGACTCCGAGCAGTACTTC,TRBV2,.,TRBJ2-7,.
CASSPREGAEAFF,TGTGCCAGCAGCCCCCGGGAGGGGGCTGAAGCTTTCTTT,TRBV7-3,.,TRBJ1-1,few
CATSDPLDSRRETQYF,TGTGCCACCAGTGATCCCCTCGACAGCCGTAGAGAGACCCAGTACTTC,TRBV24-1,.,TRBJ2-5,few
CASKGASNTEAFF,TGTGCCAGCAAGGGGGCTAGTAACACTGAAGCTTTCTTT,TRBV2,TRBD1,TRBJ1-1,.
CASSTTLGLAAKF,TGTGCCAGCAGCACAACCCTCGGGTTGGCGGCTAAGTTT,TRBV7-6,.,TRBJ2-3,few
CASSQDRDNEKLFF,TGCGCCAGCAGCCAAGATCGGGACAATGAAAAACTGTTTTTT,TRBV4-1,.,TRBJ1-4,.
CASSPLTGSRETQYF,TGTGCCAGCTCACCACTGACCGGGAGCAGGGAGACCCAGTACTTC,TRBV18,.,TRBJ2-5,.
CAIQARRETTDTQYF,TGTGCCATCCAAGCAAGGCGGGAGACCACAGATACGCAGTATTTT,TRBV10-3,TRBD2,TRBJ2-3,.
CASRGPEWYNEQFF,TGTGCCAGCAGGGGGCCCGAGTGGTACAATGAGCAGTTCTTC,TRBV5-5,.,TRBJ2-1,.
CASSRGQGLYNEQFF,TGTGCCAGCAGCCGGGGACAGGGGCTTTACAATGAGCAGTTCTTC,TRBV12-3/TRBV12-4,TRBD1,TRBJ2-1,.
CSAGGVTGPNNQPQHF,TGCAGTGCCGGGGGGGTGACAGGTCCTAACAATCAGCCCCAGCATTTT,TRBV20-1,.,TRBJ1-5,many
CASSGTGRGQPQHF,TGTGCCAGCAGTGGGACAGGCCGGGGGCAGCCCCAGCATTTT,TRBV13,TRBD1,TRBJ1-5,.
CASSWARGATLGETQYF,TGTGCCAGCAGTTGGGCCAGGGGAGCCACTCTGGGGGAGACCCAGTACTTC,TRBV28,.,TRBJ2-5,.
CASSFETVRDEQYF,TGTGCCAGCAGTTTTGAGACAGTCAGAGACGAGCAGTACTTC,TRBV12-3/TRBV12-4,.,TRBJ2-7,many
CASSQEGGLGPQHF,TGCGCCAGCAGCCAAGAAGGGGGGCTGGGGCCCCAGCATTTT,TRBV4-1,.,TRBJ1-5,few
CASSYRDRDEKLFF,TGCGCCAGCAGCTACCGGGACAGGGATGAAAAACTGTTTTTT,TRBV4-1,TRBD1,TRBJ1-4,few
CSAIRGGGGAKNIQYF,TGCAGTGCTATCCGTGGAGGGGGAGGGGCCAAAAACATTCAGTACTTC,TRBV20-1,.,TRBJ2-4,.
CASSTNRRGAGANVLTF,TGTGCCAGCAGCACCAACCGTAGGGGGGCTGGGGCCAACGTCCTGACTTTC,TRBV7-6,.,TRBJ2-6,.
CATSDLQSEYGYTF,TGTGCCACCAGTGACCTGCAATCGGAGTATGGCTACACCTTC,TRBV24-1,.,TRBJ1-2,many
CASSLTGSYEQYF,TGCGCCAGCAGCCTCACAGGTTCCTACGAGCAGTACTTC,TRBV5-1,.,TRBJ2-7,many
CASSTGFGYTF,TGTGCCAGTTCTACAGGGTTTGGCTACACCTTC,TRBV28,.,TRBJ1-2,few